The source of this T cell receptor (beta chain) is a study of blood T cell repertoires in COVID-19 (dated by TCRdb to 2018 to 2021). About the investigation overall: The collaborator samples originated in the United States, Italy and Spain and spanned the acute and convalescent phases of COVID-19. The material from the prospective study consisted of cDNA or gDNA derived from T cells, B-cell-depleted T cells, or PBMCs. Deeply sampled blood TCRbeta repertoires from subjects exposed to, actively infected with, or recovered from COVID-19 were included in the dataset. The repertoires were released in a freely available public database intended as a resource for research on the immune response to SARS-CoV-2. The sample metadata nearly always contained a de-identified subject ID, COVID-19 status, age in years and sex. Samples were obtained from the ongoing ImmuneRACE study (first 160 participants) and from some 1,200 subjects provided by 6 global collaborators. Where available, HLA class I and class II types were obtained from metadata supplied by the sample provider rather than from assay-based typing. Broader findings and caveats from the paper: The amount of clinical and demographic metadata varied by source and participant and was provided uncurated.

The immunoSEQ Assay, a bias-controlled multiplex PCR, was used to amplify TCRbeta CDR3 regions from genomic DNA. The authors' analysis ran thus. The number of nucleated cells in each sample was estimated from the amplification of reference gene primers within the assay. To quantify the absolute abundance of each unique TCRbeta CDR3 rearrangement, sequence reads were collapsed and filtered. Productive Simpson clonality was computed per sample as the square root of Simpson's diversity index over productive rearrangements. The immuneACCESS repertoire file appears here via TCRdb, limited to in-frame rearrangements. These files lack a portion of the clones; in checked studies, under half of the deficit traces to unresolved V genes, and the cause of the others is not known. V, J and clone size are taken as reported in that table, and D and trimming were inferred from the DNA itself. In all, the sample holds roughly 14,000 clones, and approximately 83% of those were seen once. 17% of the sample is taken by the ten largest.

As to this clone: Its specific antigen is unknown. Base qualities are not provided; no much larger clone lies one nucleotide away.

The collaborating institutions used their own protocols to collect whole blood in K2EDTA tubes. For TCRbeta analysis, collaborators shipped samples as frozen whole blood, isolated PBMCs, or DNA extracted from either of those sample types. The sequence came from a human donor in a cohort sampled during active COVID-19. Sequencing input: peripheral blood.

The DNA is TGTGCCAGCACCATGAGCCGGTATGGCTACACCTTC. Its protein is CASTMSRYGYTF. The V and J genes are TRBV6-6 and TRBJ1-2; no D gene call is confident. The CDR3 holds 12 amino acids from the cysteine to the phenylalanine. Left in the record is the CDR3 DNA by itself, 36 bases read in frame from the first base. Deletion took 7 bases off V and 5 bases off J, with a span of 11 bases between the germline ends. The germline V gene encodes CDR1 MNHNY and CDR2 SVGAGI (reference sequence).